A single sample is the source of the 24 T cell receptor beta chains below, sequenced in a study of patients and donors after allogeneic stem cell transplantation. TCRdb re-called the RT-PCR reads with MiXCR, one entry per CDR3 protein. The table shows roughly 960,000 distinct CDR3 sequences, with about a sixth occurring only once. Specimen: blood, either unsorted or a sorted T cell fraction (not recorded which). Receptor source: a human donor who was either an allogeneic HSCT recipient or a stem cell or donor lymphocyte infusion donor (not recorded which). It is not recorded whose cells these are; they may come from a transplant donor.

The genes are TRBV6-5 and TRBJ1-2, with D uncertain. CDR1 and CDR2 (germline): MNHEY, SVGAGI. This CDR3 region has 12 residues. Trimming took off 5 bases at V and 8 bases at J, with 12 bases between the two ends. The CDR3 bases are TGTGCCAGCAGTCGTCCCTTTGAAGGCTACACCTTC. Translating it yields CASSRPFEGYTF.

V usage is TRBV14 and J usage is TRBJ2-1; 8 bases align to TRBD1. The CDR3 consists of 14 residues. CDR1 SGHDN and CDR2 FVKESK come from the germline V gene. The trim removed 4 bases at V and 10 bases at J, leaving 9 bases unmatched. Here the CDR3 DNA reads TGTGCCAGCAGCCTAGTGGACAGGGTCAGAGAGCAGTTCTTC. Amino acids: CASSLVDRVREQFF.

This clonotype has just a few counts. The genes are TRBV9 and TRBJ1-4; D not resolved. Germline V gene data show CDR1 as SGDLS and CDR2 as YYNGEE. The CDR3 covers 14 residues. With 0 bases removed from V and 2 bases from J, the gap between germline ends came to 5 bases. For the CDR3, the DNA is TGTGCCAGCAGCGTAGCCCCTACTAATGAAAAACTGTTTTTT. This encodes CASSVAPTNEKLFF.

This clonotype has only a few counts. The chain has TRBV29-1 and TRBJ2-7; D ambiguous. Germline V CDR1 and CDR2: SQVTM, ANQGSEA. The CDR3 totals 13 residues. Trimming took off 7 bases at V and 0 bases at J, with 13 bases between the two ends. As DNA, the CDR3 is TGCAGCGCTCTGTACAGCCTCTCCTACGAGCAGTACTTC. This translates into CSALYSLSYEQYF.

The rearrangement uses TRBV29-1 and TRBJ1-1; D not certain. CDR1 and CDR2 from the germline V gene are SQVTM and ANQGSEA. The CDR3 consists of 12 residues. Trimming took 3 bases from V and 0 from J, leaving 5 bases between them. CDR3 residues: CSVDSMNTEAFF. The CDR3, as DNA: TGCAGCGTTGACTCCATGAACACTGAAGCTTTCTTT.

The chain joins TRBV7-6 to TRBJ2-2, with D uncertain. V lost 5 bases and J lost 2, with 18 bases in between. This CDR3 spans 17 amino acids. CDR1 is SGHVS, CDR2 FNYEAQ, per germline. CDR3 sequence: CASSQNLLVTNTGELFF. DNA of the CDR3: TGTGCCAGCAGCCAGAACCTTCTAGTCACTAACACCGGGGAGCTGTTTTTT.

This clonotype has just a few counts. V is TRBV13 and J is TRBJ1-2, with D perhaps matching TRBD1 (5 bases). CDR3 length equals 16 residues. V shed 5 bases and J shed 8 bases, with 24 bases lying between them. Germline CDR1 and CDR2: PRHDT and FYEKMQ (reference sequence). This CDR3 is CASSLYGGSGELGYTF. The CDR3 DNA sequence: TGTGCCAGCAGCCTATACGGGGGGTCCGGAGAGCTAGGCTACACCTTC.

This clonotype was seen more than once but under ten times. The J gene is TRBJ2-3, the V gene TRBV24-1; 9 bases are a match to TRBD1. The J segment lost 4 bases and the V segment lost 3 bases, leaving 7 bases of the junction unmatched. The germline CDR1 and CDR2 sequences are KGHDR and SFDVKD. CDR3 size: 16 residues. The CDR3 sequence is CATSDPRQGDSDTQYF. CDR3 in DNA: TGTGCCACCAGTGATCCTAGACAGGGGGACTCAGATACGCAGTATTTT.

This clonotype has just a few counts. V gene TRBV20-1 combines with J gene TRBJ1-1; tentatively, D is TRBD1 (5 bases). The V end was cut by 1 base, the J end by 11 bases, with 17 bases between. The CDR3 has 13 residues. Looked up from germline, CDR1 is DFQATT and CDR2 is SNEGSKA (reference sequence). The CDR3 loop reads CSARVFEGNGAFF. The CDR3 DNA reads as TGCAGTGCTAGAGTTTTCGAGGGGAATGGGGCTTTCTTT.

This clonotype has a handful of counts. The chain recombines TRBV7-9 with TRBJ1-1; a possible D gene is TRBD1 (6 bases). The germline V gene has CDR1 SEHNR and CDR2 FQNEAQ (reference sequence). This CDR3 is built from 16 residues. V was cut by 0 bases and J by 6 bases, with 17 bases left in between. CDR3 loop: CASSLAQTGGGSEAFF. CDR3 in DNA: TGTGCCAGCAGCTTAGCTCAGACGGGGGGCGGCTCTGAAGCTTTCTTT.

The chain carries TRBV7-9 and TRBJ1-4, with D possibly TRBD1 on 5 matching bases. CDR1 SEHNR and CDR2 FQNEAQ come from the germline V gene (reference sequence). Trimming stripped 6 bases from V and 3 bases from J, with 14 bases between. This CDR3 contains 15 residues. The CDR3 reads CASSQIGAANEKLFF. As DNA, the CDR3 is TGTGCCAGCAGTCAGATAGGGGCAGCTAATGAAAAACTGTTTTTT.

This clonotype was seen more than once but under ten times. For the CDR3, the DNA is TGTGCCAGCTATGATGGACTGACCGAAAAACTGTTTTTT. Its translation: CASYDGLTEKLFF. The chain joins TRBV28 to TRBJ1-4; D remains ambiguous. Germline V gene data show CDR1 as MDHEN and CDR2 as SYDVKM. The CDR3 sequence is 13 residues long. V was trimmed by 8 bases and J by 8 bases, leaving 15 bases between them.

The chain carries TRBV9 and TRBJ1-3; possible D gene TRBD1, 5 bases. CDR3 length: 15 amino acids. Germline assignment: CDR1 SGDLS and CDR2 YYNGEE. Trimming removed 0 bases from V and 4 bases from J, with 11 bases in between. CDR3 amino acids: CASSVGGGYGNTIYF. CDR3 DNA: TGTGCCAGCAGCGTAGGTGGGGGATACGGAAACACCATATATTTT.

The V gene is TRBV20-1, the J gene TRBJ2-7, with D perhaps matching TRBD1 (5 bases). V lost 0 bases, J lost 2 bases, and 11 bases lay in between. The CDR3 runs to 14 residues. The germline V gene encodes CDR1 DFQATT and CDR2 SNEGSKA (reference sequence). The CDR3 region has the DNA TGCAGTGCTAGAGATCTGGGCAGGGCCTACGAGCAGTACTTC. This gives the protein CSARDLGRAYEQYF.

This clonotype was found a few times. V gene TRBV18 combines with J gene TRBJ1-4; no clear D. V lost 3 bases and J 8 bases, leaving 10 bases between the germline ends. In germline, CDR1 is KGHSH, CDR2 LQKENI. The CDR3 is made up of 13 amino acids. This CDR3 reads CASSPRNGEKLFF. The CDR3 DNA reads as TGTGCCAGCTCACCGAGGAATGGGGAAAAACTGTTTTTT.

The V call is TRBV4-2, the J call TRBJ2-3; TRBD2 matches 9 bases. Germline CDR1 reads LGHNA; CDR2 reads YNFKEQ. The CDR3 length is 18 residues. The V gene end was trimmed by 4 bases and the J gene end by 4 bases; junction bases not matched to a gene: 15. CDR3 nucleotides: TGTGCCAGCAGCCCTGAAGAAAAAGCGGGAGGTCCCGCAGATACGCAGTATTTT. This codes for CASSPEEKAGGPADTQYF.

This clonotype was counted only a few times. The rearrangement uses TRBV29-1 and TRBJ1-4; 8 positions match TRBD1. Germline trimming cut 6 bases from V and 4 bases from J; bases unmatched to any gene: 4. Germline V gives CDR1 SQVTM, CDR2 ANQGSEA. The length of the CDR3 is 13 residues. The CDR3 DNA reads TGCAGCGTCGGGGACAGGCGTAATGAAAAACTGTTTTTT. It encodes CSVGDRRNEKLFF.

This clonotype was seen more than once but under ten times. The chain combines TRBV25-1 with TRBJ1-5; 7 nucleotides match TRBD1. The CDR3 spans 14 residues. Trimming at V came to 3 bases and at J to 6 bases, leaving 5 bases not matched to a gene. Per germline, CDR1 MGHDK and CDR2 SYGVNS. The CDR3 nucleotides are TGTGCCAGCAGTGATATAGGGGGCGGTCAGCCCCAGCATTTT. This gives the protein CASSDIGGGQPQHF.

This clonotype appeared once. The chain combines TRBV7-9 with TRBJ2-7; D is unclear. Trimming took off 1 base at V and 1 base at J, with 8 bases between the two ends. The germline CDR1 and CDR2 sequences are SEHNR and FQNEAQ (reference sequence). The CDR3 sequence is 14 residues long. The CDR3 sequence is CASSLGAESYEQYF. CDR3 DNA: TGTGCCAGCAGCTTAGGTGCGGAATCCTACGAGCAGTACTTC.

This clonotype was seen at least ten times. The chain has TRBV11-2 and TRBJ2-1; D is possibly TRBD1 or TRBD2 (5 bases each). Germline CDR1 reads SGHAT; CDR2 reads FQNNGV. The V end was cut by 5 bases, the J end by 0 bases, with 11 bases between. The CDR3 spans 15 residues. Written as DNA, the CDR3 is TGTGCCAGCAGCGCTACCGGGACCTCCTACAATGAGCAGTTCTTC. Its protein product is CASSATGTSYNEQFF.

This clonotype was detected a few times. This chain uses TRBV29-1 with TRBJ2-1; possibly TRBD1 for D (7 bases). The germline V gene has CDR1 SQVTM and CDR2 ANQGSEA. The CDR3 is 16 residues long. The V and J ends lost 6 bases and 3 bases respectively, with 21 bases between them. Here the CDR3 reads CSVPSTARGVYNEQFF. The DNA of the CDR3 is TGCAGCGTCCCATCTACAGCCAGGGGGGTCTACAATGAGCAGTTCTTC.

This clonotype was seen more than once but under ten times. Here the CDR3 reads CASSLQTSGGRETQYF. The CDR3 DNA sequence: TGTGCCAGCAGCTTACAAACTAGCGGGGGGCGGGAGACCCAGTACTTC. The chain uses TRBV7-2 and TRBJ2-5; 12 bases map to TRBD2. This CDR3 has 16 amino acids. V trimming: 2 bases; J trimming: 5 bases; junction bases outside the gene matches: 6. Germline assignment: CDR1 SGHTA and CDR2 FQGNSA.

CDR3 nucleotide sequence: TGTGCCAGTAGTATGGTTAGCGGGAGCTACTCCTACAATGAGCAGTTCTTC. It specifies CASSMVSGSYSYNEQFF. The chain carries TRBV19 and TRBJ2-1, with 9 bases that match TRBD2. Germline CDR1 and CDR2: LNHDA and SQIVND (reference sequence). The CDR3 is made up of 17 amino acids. V lost 3 bases and J lost 0; bases outside the gene matches: 6. Full variable domain (remainder filled in from reference TRBV19 and TRBJ2-1): DGGITQSPKYLFRKEGQNVTLSCEQNLNHDAMYWYRQDPGQGLRLIYYSQIVNDFQKGDIAEGYSVSREKKESFPLTVTSAQKNPTAFYLCASSMVSGSYSYNEQFFGPGTRLTVL.

The V gene is TRBV9, the J gene TRBJ1-2; D unclear. The V gene's germline CDR1 is SGDLS and CDR2 YYNGEE. Trimming cost V 4 bases and J 0 bases, with 10 bases left between them. CDR3 size: 14 residues. Here the CDR3 DNA reads TGTGCCAGCAGCCCGGACCGGCCTAACTATGGCTACACCTTC. Its protein product is CASSPDRPNYGYTF.